This paragraph reports one T cell receptor (beta chain). Its antigen is still unknown. Profiling relied on immunoSEQ multiplex PCR, and the TCRdb table lists in-frame clones only, not all of them. The sample has about 15,000 clones, about nine tenths seen once. These data are taken from a study of high-grade serous ovarian cancer treatment subgroups. V lost 5 bases and J 1 base, leaving 9 bases between the germline ends. The length of the CDR3 is 14 residues. The germline gives CDR1 SGDLS, CDR2 YYNGEE. Study-level results: The analyses considered CDR3 and ignored CDR1 and CDR2.

Tumor tissue was taken before any definitive surgery or chemotherapy was given. The origin of this receptor is a human donor with high-grade serous ovarian cancer. The material sequenced was tumor tissue. The genes are TRBV9 and TRBJ2-2; D may correspond to TRBD1 or TRBD2 (5 bases each). Here the CDR3 reads CASREGWNTGELFF. The CDR3 DNA is TGTGCCAGCAGAGAGGGGTGGAACACCGGGGAGCTGTTTTTT.